The TCR beta chain under discussion was sequenced for a study of cytomegalovirus exposure and HLA in healthy donors. Broader study findings: The study designated about 160 TCR beta chains cytomegalovirus-associated. Several top significant clusters appeared, in a later analysis, to be linked to common viral pathogens. From TCR beta sequences, most subjects' HLA-A and HLA-B alleles were reportedly predicted accurately.

It was with 60 Vbeta and 13 Jbeta primers that the PCR ran. Clones were read by immunoSEQ multiplex PCR, and TCRdb kept only the in-frame ones, dropping some. The table includes 100,000 to 150,000 clones, about 85% detected once. As for this clone: No antigen is known for it.

The ends lost 7 bases at V and 1 base at J; junction bases unmatched: 8. This CDR3 is 17 amino acids long. CDR1 is WSHSY, CDR2 SAAADI, per germline. The sample taken for sequencing was PBMCs. The chain joins TRBV10-2 to TRBJ2-3, with TRBD2 identical over 13 bases. The clonotype originates from a boy aged 10-17 years in good health and CMV-seronegative. The chain's CDR3 is CASIGRLAGGGTDTQYF. CDR3 DNA sequence: TGCGCCAGCATCGGGAGACTAGCGGGAGGTGGCACAGATACGCAGTATTTT.